This T cell receptor beta chain was identified in a study of blood T cell repertoires in COVID-19 (dated by TCRdb to between 2020 and 2021). The study in broad terms: Samples covering the acute and convalescent phases of COVID-19 were provided by collaborators in the United States, Italy and Spain. The material from the prospective study consisted of cDNA or gDNA derived from T cells, B-cell-depleted T cells, or PBMCs. The dataset comprised deeply sampled blood TCRbeta repertoires from subjects exposed to, actively infected with, or recovered from COVID-19. The repertoires were released in a freely available public database intended as a resource for research on the immune response to SARS-CoV-2. Samples were obtained from the ongoing ImmuneRACE study (first 160 participants) and from about 1,300 subjects provided by 6 global collaborators. Nearly every sample came with metadata listing a de-identified subject ID, COVID-19 status, age in years and sex. Where available, HLA class I and class II types were taken from metadata supplied by the sample provider and were not determined by assay-based typing.

Comments on this clone: Its antigen specificity is not known. No per-base quality is available; no much larger clone lies one base away. The same CDR3 can be traced to other DNA sequences in this sample.

V drops 4 bases and J drops 5 bases, leaving 5 bases in between. From the cysteine through the phenylalanine, the CDR3 covers 11 amino acids. Just CDR3 DNA is preserved here, 33 bases in frame from base 1. Enrolling through a virtual design, the prospective study's participants ranged in age from roughly 18 to 89 years and lived across about two dozen United States geographic areas. Cohort assignment in the prospective study relied on participant-reported clinical history from a screening survey and a study questionnaire. Recovered participants in ImmuneRACE Cohort 3 were defined by two consecutive negative NP/OP PCR tests, clearance by a healthcare professional, or resolution of symptoms. Each participant in the prospective study had whole blood, serum and a nasopharyngeal or oropharyngeal swab collected by mobile phlebotomists. Participants in the prospective study had the option to provide additional blood draws and questionnaires over a roughly two-month period. Before DNA extraction, prospective study blood samples were shipped either frozen or at room temperature.

The immunoSEQ Assay, a bias-controlled multiplex PCR, was used to amplify TCRbeta CDR3 regions from genomic DNA. In the original analysis: The number of nucleated cells in each sample was estimated from the amplification of reference gene primers within the assay. To quantify the absolute abundance of each unique TCRbeta CDR3 rearrangement, sequence reads were collapsed and filtered. For each sample, productive Simpson clonality was calculated as the square root of Simpson's diversity index across productive rearrangements. In its TCRdb copy, this immuneACCESS table keeps in-frame sequences only and misses some clones. Where compared with another copy, unresolved V genes explain less than half of these, and the others have no known cause. V, J and clone size were drawn from that table, and D and trimming were deduced from the DNA. Within this sample are 250,000 to 300,000 clones, with 88% of them counted one time only. Together, the top ten hold about 1% of the sample.

What the research found in general, with its limitations: How much clinical and demographic metadata was included differed by source and by participant, and the metadata was provided uncurated.

The sequenced sample consisted of PBMCs or T cells enriched from blood (not recorded which). The chain uses TRBV12-3 or TRBV12-4 and TRBJ2-5, with TRBD2 tentatively as D gene (5 bases match). The TCR sequence derives from a woman aged 30 to 39 who had recovered from COVID-19. Read as DNA, the sequence is TGTGCCAGCAGTTCGGGGGAGACCCAGTACTTC. The encoded protein is CASSSGETQYF.